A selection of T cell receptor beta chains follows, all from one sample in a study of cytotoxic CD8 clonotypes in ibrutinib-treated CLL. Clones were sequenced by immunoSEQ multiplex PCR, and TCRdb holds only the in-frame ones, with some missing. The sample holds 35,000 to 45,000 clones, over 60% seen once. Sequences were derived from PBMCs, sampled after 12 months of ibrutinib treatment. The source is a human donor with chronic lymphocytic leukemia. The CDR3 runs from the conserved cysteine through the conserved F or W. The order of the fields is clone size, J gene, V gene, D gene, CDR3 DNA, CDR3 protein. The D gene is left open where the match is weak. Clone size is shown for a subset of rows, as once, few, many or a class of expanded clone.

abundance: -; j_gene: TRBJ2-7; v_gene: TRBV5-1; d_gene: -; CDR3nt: TGCGCCAGCAGCTTTAACTCACACTCCTACGAGCAGTACTTC; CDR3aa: CASSFNSHSYEQYF
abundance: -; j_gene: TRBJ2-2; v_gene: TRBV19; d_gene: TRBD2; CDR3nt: TGTGCCAGTAGTACCCTAGCGGGAGCGGACGGGGAGCTGTTTTTT; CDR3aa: CASSTLAGADGELFF
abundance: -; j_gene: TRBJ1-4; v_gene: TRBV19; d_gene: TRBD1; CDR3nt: TGTGCCAGTAGTCCGCGCGACAGGGGTGTTACTAATGAAAAACTGTTTTTT; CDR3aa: CASSPRDRGVTNEKLFF
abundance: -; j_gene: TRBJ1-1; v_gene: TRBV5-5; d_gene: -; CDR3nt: TGTGCCAGCAGCTTGCCAGGGGCGAACACTGAAGCTTTCTTT; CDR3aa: CASSLPGANTEAFF
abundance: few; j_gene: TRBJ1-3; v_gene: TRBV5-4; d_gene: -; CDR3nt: TGTGCCAGCAGCTTTGGCAGCACTGGAAACACCATATATTTT; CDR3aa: CASSFGSTGNTIYF
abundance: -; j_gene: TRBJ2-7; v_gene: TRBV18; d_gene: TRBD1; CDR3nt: TGTGCCAGCTCACTATTAGGAGACAGGGTATACGAGCAGTACTTC; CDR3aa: CASSLLGDRVYEQYF
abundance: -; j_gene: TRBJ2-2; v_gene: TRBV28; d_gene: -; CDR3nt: TGTGCCAGCAGTCCCATTTCTAGGAACACCGGGGAGCTGTTTTTT; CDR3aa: CASSPISRNTGELFF
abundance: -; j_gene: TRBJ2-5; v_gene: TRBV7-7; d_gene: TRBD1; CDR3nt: TGTGCCAGCAGCTTAGGGACAGGGGGCGCGACCCAGTACTTC; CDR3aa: CASSLGTGGATQYF
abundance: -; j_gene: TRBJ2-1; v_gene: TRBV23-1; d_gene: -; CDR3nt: TGCGCCGGGGGGACAGTCATTTATTACAATGAGCAGTTCTTC; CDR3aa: CAGGTVIYYNEQFF
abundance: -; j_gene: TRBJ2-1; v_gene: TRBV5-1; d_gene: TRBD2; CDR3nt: TGCGCCAGCAGCTCAACCGGGACTAGCGGGCTAGCTGAGCAGTTCTTC; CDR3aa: CASSSTGTSGLAEQFF
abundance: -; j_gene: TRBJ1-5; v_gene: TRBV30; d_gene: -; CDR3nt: TGTGCCTGGACTGTCGGTCAGGATCAGCCCCAGCATTTT; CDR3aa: CAWTVGQDQPQHF
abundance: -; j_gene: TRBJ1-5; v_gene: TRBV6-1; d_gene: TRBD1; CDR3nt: TGTGCCAGCAGTGGGACAGGTAGTAGCAATCAGCCCCAGCATTTT; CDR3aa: CASSGTGSSNQPQHF
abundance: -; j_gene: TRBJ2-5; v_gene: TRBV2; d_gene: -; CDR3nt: TGTGCCAGCAGTGAAGCTAACTGGGAGACCCAGTACTTC; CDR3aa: CASSEANWETQYF
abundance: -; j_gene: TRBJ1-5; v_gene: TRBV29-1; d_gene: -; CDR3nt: TGCAGCGTTGAAGATCTAGGGCGGAGAGTTTATAGCAATCAGCCCCAGCATTTT; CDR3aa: CSVEDLGRRVYSNQPQHF
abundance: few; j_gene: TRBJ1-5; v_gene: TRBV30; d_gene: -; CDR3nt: TGTGCCTGGACGGGGGGGGCGAATCAGCCCCAGCATTTT; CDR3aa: CAWTGGANQPQHF
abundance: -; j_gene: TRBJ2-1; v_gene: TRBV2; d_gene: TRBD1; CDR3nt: TGTGCCAGCAGTGACAGGGGGCTAGACAATGAGCAGTTCTTC; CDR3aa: CASSDRGLDNEQFF
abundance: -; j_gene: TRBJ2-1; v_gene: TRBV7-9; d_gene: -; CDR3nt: TGTGCCAGCAGCTTAAGACTAGTCAGCAATGAGCAGTTCTTC; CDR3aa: CASSLRLVSNEQFF
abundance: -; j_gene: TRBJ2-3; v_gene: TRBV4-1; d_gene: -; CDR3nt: TGCGCCAGCAGCTCCCTAGACATGGGTTTCACAGATACGCAGTATTTT; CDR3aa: CASSSLDMGFTDTQYF
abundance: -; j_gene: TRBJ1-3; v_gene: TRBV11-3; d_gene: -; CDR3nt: TGTGCCAGCAGCTTAGGCTACTCTGGAAGCACCATATATTTT; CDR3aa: CASSLGYSGSTIYF
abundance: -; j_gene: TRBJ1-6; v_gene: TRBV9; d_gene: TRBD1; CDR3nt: TGTGCCAGCAGCTGGACAGGGAGTAATTCACCCCTCCACTTT; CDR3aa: CASSWTGSNSPLHF
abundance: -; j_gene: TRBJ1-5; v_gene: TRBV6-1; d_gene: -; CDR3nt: TGTGCCAGCATTCCCCAGGGGAGCAATCAGCCCCAGCATTTT; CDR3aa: CASIPQGSNQPQHF
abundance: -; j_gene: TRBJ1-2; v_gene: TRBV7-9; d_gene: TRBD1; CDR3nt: TGTGCCAGCAGCCCGGACAGGGGGTATGGCTACACCTTC; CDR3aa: CASSPDRGYGYTF
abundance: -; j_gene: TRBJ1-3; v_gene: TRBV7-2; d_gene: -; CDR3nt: TGTGCCAGCAGCTTAGACAGTGGCTCTGGAAACACCATATATTTT; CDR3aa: CASSLDSGSGNTIYF
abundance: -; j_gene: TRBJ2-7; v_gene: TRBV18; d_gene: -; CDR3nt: TGTGCCAGCTTACCCTTTGGGAGCTACGAGCAGTACTTC; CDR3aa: CASLPFGSYEQYF
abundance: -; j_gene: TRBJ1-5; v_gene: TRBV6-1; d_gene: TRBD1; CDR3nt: TGTGCCAGCAGTGACCCGGGACAGGGGCTCGGGCAGCCCCAGCATTTT; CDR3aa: CASSDPGQGLGQPQHF
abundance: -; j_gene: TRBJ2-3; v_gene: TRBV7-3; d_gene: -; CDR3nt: TGTGCCAGCAGTCCCGGGGGTGACAATACGCAGTATTTT; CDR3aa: CASSPGGDNTQYF
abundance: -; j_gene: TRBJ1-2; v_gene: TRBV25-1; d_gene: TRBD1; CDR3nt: TGTGCCAGCAAGGGACAGGGGCGTGTGGGAGGCTACACCTTC; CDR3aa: CASKGQGRVGGYTF